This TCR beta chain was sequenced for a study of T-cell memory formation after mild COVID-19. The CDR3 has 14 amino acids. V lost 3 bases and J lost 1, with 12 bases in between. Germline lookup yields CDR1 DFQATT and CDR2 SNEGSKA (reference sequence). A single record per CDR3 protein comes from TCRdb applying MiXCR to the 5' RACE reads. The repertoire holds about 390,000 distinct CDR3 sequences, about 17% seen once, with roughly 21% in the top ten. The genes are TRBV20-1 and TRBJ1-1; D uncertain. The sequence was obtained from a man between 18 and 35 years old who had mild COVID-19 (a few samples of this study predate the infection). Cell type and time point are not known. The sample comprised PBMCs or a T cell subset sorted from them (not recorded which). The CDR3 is CSARGLNGNTEAFF. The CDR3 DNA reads TGCAGTGCTAGGGGCCTCAATGGGAACACTGAAGCTTTCTTT.